The 12 T cell receptor beta chains below were found in one sample sequenced in a study of response to subunit inactivated influenza vaccine. TCRdb independently ran MiXCR on the RT-PCR reads; one entry per CDR3 protein. The sample lists roughly 670,000 distinct CDR3 sequences, roughly 15% occurring once. The sample consisted of PBMCs from blood, taken around two weeks before vaccination. These receptors originate from a man aged 50-59 years who received an inactivated influenza vaccine.

The sample holds many counts of this clonotype. The chain joins TRBV12-3 or TRBV12-4 to TRBJ2-4; D remains ambiguous. V dropped 1 base and J dropped 1 base, with 11 bases sitting between them. The CDR3 is 16 amino acids. For the CDR3, the DNA is TGTGCCAGCAGTTTAGGGCGCGTCGGGGCCAAAAACATTCAGTACTTC. Translated, it gives CASSLGRVGAKNIQYF.

The count of this clonotype is one. V is TRBV5-6 and J is TRBJ2-7; tentatively, D is TRBD1 or TRBD2 (6 bases each). The germline CDR1 and CDR2 sequences are SGHDT and YYEEEE. V lost 0 bases, J lost 6 bases, and 13 bases lay in between. The CDR3 runs to 14 residues. The CDR3 nucleotides are TGTGCCAGCAGCTTGGCTCGGGGGCAGGGCGAGCAGTACTTC. It codes for CASSLARGQGEQYF.

This clonotype was observed a handful of times. The chain uses TRBV11-2 and TRBJ1-1, with TRBD1 as a possible D gene (5 bases). Germline V CDR1 and CDR2: SGHAT, FQNNGV. The CDR3 covers 14 residues. V was clipped by 0 bases and J by 7 bases, with 12 bases between them. DNA of the CDR3: TGTGCCAGCAGCTTAGAAGGGCCGGGGGGTGAAGCTTTCTTT. Its translation: CASSLEGPGGEAFF.

This clonotype showed up just a few times. The chain carries TRBV4-2 and TRBJ2-1, with D unclear. The CDR3 is 13 amino acids. Germline CDR1 reads LGHNA; CDR2 reads YNFKEQ. Trimming pared 4 bases from V and 5 bases from J, leaving 9 bases between. As DNA, the CDR3 is TGTGCCAGCAGCCCCCACCTAGACAATGAGCAGTTCTTC. This gives the protein CASSPHLDNEQFF.

This clonotype occurred many times. V and J are TRBV5-5 and TRBJ2-3; D is possibly TRBD2 (5 bases). Germline V CDR1 and CDR2: SGHKS, YYEKEE (reference sequence). With 5 bases removed from V and 0 bases from J, the gap between germline ends came to 16 bases. The CDR3 is 16 amino acids. This CDR3 is CASSPPGRRSTDTQYF. The CDR3 DNA reads as TGTGCCAGCAGTCCCCCGGGTCGGAGGAGCACAGATACGCAGTATTTT. Complete variable domain (other parts from reference TRBV5-5 and TRBJ2-3): DAGVTQSPTHLIKTRGQQVTLRCSPISGHKSVSWYQQVLGQGPQFIFQYYEKEERGRGNFPDRFSARQFPNYSSELNVNALLLGDSALYLCASSPPGRRSTDTQYFGPGTRLTVL.

This clonotype showed up just a few times. The genes are TRBV6-5 and TRBJ1-1, with TRBD1 as a possible D gene (5 bases). The V end lost 2 bases, the J end lost 7 bases, and 11 bases lay between the germline ends. This CDR3 has 13 amino acids. The V gene's germline CDR1 is MNHEY and CDR2 SVGAGI. CDR3 in DNA: TGTGCCAGCAGTTACAGGTCGGGGGGTGAAGCTTTCTTT. This encodes CASSYRSGGEAFF.

This clonotype was observed a handful of times. V gene TRBV27 combines with J gene TRBJ2-3, with 8 bases aligning to TRBD2. Germline-derived CDR1 and CDR2 are MNHEY and SMNVEV (reference sequence). V lost 6 bases to trimming and J lost 5 bases; unmatched junction nucleotides: 10. This CDR3 has 15 amino acids. In DNA form, the CDR3 reads TGTGCCAGCAGCTCCCTCGGGGGGGCCCGAGATACGCAGTATTTT. Its translation is CASSSLGGARDTQYF.

The J gene is TRBJ2-7, the V gene TRBV12-3 or TRBV12-4; D could derive from TRBD1 or TRBD2 (5 bases each). This CDR3 has 16 amino acids. The V and J ends lost 6 bases and 2 bases respectively, with 20 bases between them. Here the CDR3 reads CASSSLRGQSPYEQYF. The CDR3 DNA reads as TGTGCCAGCAGCTCGCTACGGGGCCAATCCCCCTACGAGCAGTACTTC.

CDR3 nucleotide sequence: TGTGCCAGCAGTTCCCTAGGGGGCACTGGGGCCAACGTCCTGACTTTC. This gives the protein CASSSLGGTGANVLTF. V and J are TRBV6-2 or TRBV6-3 and TRBJ2-6; TRBD1 matches at 7 bases. The CDR3 runs to 16 residues. Per germline, CDR1 MNHEY and CDR2 SVGEGT. J was trimmed by 2 bases and V by 4 bases; bases with no gene match: 5.

V gene TRBV6-5 combines with J gene TRBJ2-3; D unclear. The V end lost 0 bases, the J end lost 0 bases, and 4 bases lay between the germline ends. The CDR3 sequence is 14 residues long. Germline CDR1 is MNHEY and CDR2 is SVGAGI. The CDR3: CASSYSQSTDTQYF. DNA for the CDR3: TGTGCCAGCAGTTACTCGCAAAGCACAGATACGCAGTATTTT.

This clonotype has only a few counts. The chain is built from TRBV10-2 and TRBJ2-2; D not certain. The ends were cut back, 4 bases at V and 1 base at J, with 10 bases in the middle. There are 15 residues in the CDR3. Germline CDR1 reads WSHSY; CDR2 reads SAAADI. DNA for the CDR3: TGCGCCAGCAGTGTTGTCAGCCAGAACACCGGGGAGCTGTTTTTT. Its protein is CASSVVSQNTGELFF.

Many counts were recorded for this clonotype. This sequence joins TRBV7-3 and TRBJ2-1; 9 bases align to TRBD2. Germline V gene sequence: CDR1 SGHTA, CDR2 FQGTGA. J was trimmed by 9 bases and V by 2 bases; bases with no gene match: 5. The CDR3 length is 14 residues. Written as DNA, the CDR3 is TGTGCCAGCAGCTTATCCCTAGCGGGACGTGAGCAGTTCTTC. Its translation is CASSLSLAGREQFF.